A selection of T cell receptor beta chains follows, all from one sample in a study of blood T cell repertoires in COVID-19. This table comes from immunoSEQ multiplex PCR, and its TCRdb copy is limited to in-frame clones, with some not included. The table has some 300,000 clones, 85% to 90% seen once. The material sequenced was peripheral blood. Every receptor here comes from a woman between 50 and 59 years old with COVID-19, enrolled during active disease. The conserved cysteine and the conserved F or W are not part of the CDR3 here. A D gene is named only where the DNA matches it firmly.

v_call: TRBV5-1; j_call: TRBJ1-1; d_call: TRBD1; cdr3_aa: ASSLDGSGGYFEAF
v_call: TRBV6-1; j_call: TRBJ2-1; d_call: TRBD2; cdr3_aa: ASSEGGRALNEQF
v_call: TRBV6-1; j_call: TRBJ1-2; d_call: .; cdr3_aa: ASSDRPIYGYT
v_call: TRBV21-1; j_call: TRBJ2-2; d_call: .; cdr3_aa: ASSKRRPGELF
v_call: TRBV10-3; j_call: TRBJ2-7; d_call: TRBD1; cdr3_aa: AIKLQGSAGEQY
v_call: TRBV6-6; j_call: TRBJ1-1; d_call: TRBD1; cdr3_aa: ASSYSDRGTEAF
v_call: TRBV4-3; j_call: TRBJ1-2; d_call: .; cdr3_aa: ASSQDRQIIFYGYT
v_call: TRBV5-4; j_call: TRBJ1-6; d_call: TRBD1; cdr3_aa: ASSLGGTGESPLH
v_call: TRBV29-1; j_call: TRBJ1-2; d_call: .; cdr3_aa: SVERQNYGYT
v_call: TRBV18; j_call: TRBJ2-3; d_call: .; cdr3_aa: ASSPENDRYTQY
v_call: TRBV27; j_call: TRBJ2-2; d_call: TRBD2; cdr3_aa: ASSLFFLAGGPTGELF
v_call: TRBV13; j_call: TRBJ1-2; d_call: .; cdr3_aa: ASSPTRAGANYGYT
v_call: TRBV11-2; j_call: TRBJ2-5; d_call: TRBD1; cdr3_aa: ASSFSGQAISQETQY
v_call: TRBV6-5; j_call: TRBJ1-1; d_call: TRBD1; cdr3_aa: ASSRTYRGEAEAF
v_call: TRBV18; j_call: TRBJ2-2; d_call: TRBD2; cdr3_aa: ASSPSGIPRSGELF
v_call: TRBV5-6; j_call: TRBJ2-1; d_call: TRBD2; cdr3_aa: ASSSQPGLGTNEQF
v_call: TRBV27; j_call: TRBJ1-1; d_call: TRBD1; cdr3_aa: ASRRGQLNTEAF
v_call: TRBV5-1; j_call: TRBJ1-1; d_call: TRBD1; cdr3_aa: ASSLEGQGAFEAF
v_call: TRBV7-2; j_call: TRBJ2-1; d_call: .; cdr3_aa: ASSHLGEGNEQF
v_call: TRBV5-5; j_call: TRBJ1-1; d_call: .; cdr3_aa: ASSLEFGRLNTEAF
v_call: TRBV7-3; j_call: TRBJ2-1; d_call: .; cdr3_aa: ASSPISISYNEQF
v_call: TRBV30; j_call: TRBJ2-1; d_call: TRBD2; cdr3_aa: ASTSGIYNEQF
v_call: TRBV5-1; j_call: TRBJ1-2; d_call: .; cdr3_aa: ASSHRDKYGYT
v_call: TRBV7-6; j_call: TRBJ1-5; d_call: .; cdr3_aa: ASSLGGYSNQPQH
v_call: TRBV6-5; j_call: TRBJ2-4; d_call: TRBD1; cdr3_aa: ASSIGQVRNIQY
v_call: TRBV19; j_call: TRBJ2-7; d_call: .; cdr3_aa: ASSMMGRGNYEQY
v_call: TRBV5-6; j_call: TRBJ2-1; d_call: TRBD1; cdr3_aa: ASNPMERGLYNEQF
v_call: TRBV10-2; j_call: TRBJ1-2; d_call: .; cdr3_aa: ASSESGSLIAGGYT
v_call: TRBV5-1; j_call: TRBJ2-7; d_call: TRBD2; cdr3_aa: ASSLAGESFYEQY